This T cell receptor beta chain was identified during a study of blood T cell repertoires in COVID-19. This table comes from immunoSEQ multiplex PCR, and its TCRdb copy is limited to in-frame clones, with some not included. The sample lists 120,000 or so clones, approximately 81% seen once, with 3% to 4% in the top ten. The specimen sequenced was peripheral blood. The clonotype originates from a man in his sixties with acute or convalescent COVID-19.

CDR3 bases: TGTGCCACCAGCAGAGATTTTCCGGGGACAGGATACGAAAAACTGTTTTTT. It codes for CATSRDFPGTGYEKLFF. The chain links TRBV15 to TRBJ1-4; 8 positions agree with TRBD1. CDR3 length: 17 residues. Germline V CDR1 and CDR2: LNHNV, YYDKDF (reference sequence). V was pared by 0 bases and J by 8 bases, with 11 bases of the junction left unmatched.